The rows below give T cell receptor beta chains drawn from one sample of a study of T cells in localized non-small cell lung cancer. Repertoires were generated with immunoSEQ multiplex PCR, while TCRdb's copy carries only in-frame clones and drops some. The sample consists of around 36,000 clones, approximately 80% of them appearing once. The sequencing used peripheral blood mononuclear cells, collected before any cancer treatment. The receptors come from a male donor older than 55 with stage II lung adenocarcinoma. CDR3s include the opening cysteine and the closing phenylalanine or tryptophan. D genes are given only for firm matches. Clone sizes are given selectively: once, few, many, or a class where the clone is expanded.

J gene | clone size | D gene | V gene | CDR3 DNA | CDR3 protein
TRBJ1-2 | . | . | TRBV29-1 | TGCAGCGTTGACCGCCCCGAGGGGCGTGATGGCTACACCTTC | CSVDRPEGRDGYTF
TRBJ2-1 | . | TRBD2 | TRBV28 | TGTGCCAGCAGAGAAAGCGGGAGGTTATACAATGAGCAGTTCTTC | CASRESGRLYNEQFF
TRBJ2-3 | medium-sized | . | TRBV2 | TGTGCCAGCAGTGAAGTGGCGAGCACAGATACGCAGTATTTT | CASSEVASTDTQYF
TRBJ1-4 | . | . | TRBV27 | TGTGCCAGCAGTCTTGGCGGGAATGAAAAACTGTTTTTT | CASSLGGNEKLFF
TRBJ2-6 | . | . | TRBV5-1 | TGCGCCAGCACAACAGTGCCTGTCGACTCTGGGGCCAACGTCCTGACTTTC | CASTTVPVDSGANVLTF
TRBJ1-3 | . | . | TRBV6-6 | TGTGCCAGCAGCCGAGGACAGCGAAGCTCTGGAAACACCATATATTTT | CASSRGQRSSGNTIYF
TRBJ1-5 | . | TRBD1 | TRBV7-2 | TGTGCCAGCAGCCCGGGACAGAATAATCAGCCCCAGCATTTT | CASSPGQNNQPQHF
TRBJ2-3 | medium-sized | TRBD2 | TRBV5-1 | TGCGCCAGCAGCTTAGCGTTAGCGGGAGCAGGAGATACGCAGTATTTT | CASSLALAGAGDTQYF
TRBJ2-5 | . | TRBD2 | TRBV7-2 | TGTGCCAGCAGCTTTAACGGGAGGAGCCAAGAGACCCAGTACTTC | CASSFNGRSQETQYF
TRBJ1-5 | . | TRBD1 | TRBV19 | TGTGCCAGTAGGTTGGGACAGCTTTTCGATCAGCCCCAGCATTTT | CASRLGQLFDQPQHF
TRBJ1-2 | . | TRBD1 | TRBV5-5 | TGTGCCAGCAGCCTGTTGGACAGGGAAGACTATGGCTACACCTTC | CASSLLDREDYGYTF
TRBJ1-2 | . | . | TRBV7-9 | TGTGCCGCCCTCCCGATCGGGAACAGGGCCCTAGGATCCCTCTATGGCTACACCTTC | CAALPIGNRALGSLYGYTF
TRBJ2-1 | . | TRBD2 | TRBV29-1 | TGCAGCGTGTTTGGCGGGAGGGGGACCTACAATGAGCAGTTCTTC | CSVFGGRGTYNEQFF
TRBJ2-5 | . | TRBD1 | TRBV7-8 | TGTGCCAGCAGCTTAGGGTGGGGACAGCAAGAGACCCAGTACTTC | CASSLGWGQQETQYF